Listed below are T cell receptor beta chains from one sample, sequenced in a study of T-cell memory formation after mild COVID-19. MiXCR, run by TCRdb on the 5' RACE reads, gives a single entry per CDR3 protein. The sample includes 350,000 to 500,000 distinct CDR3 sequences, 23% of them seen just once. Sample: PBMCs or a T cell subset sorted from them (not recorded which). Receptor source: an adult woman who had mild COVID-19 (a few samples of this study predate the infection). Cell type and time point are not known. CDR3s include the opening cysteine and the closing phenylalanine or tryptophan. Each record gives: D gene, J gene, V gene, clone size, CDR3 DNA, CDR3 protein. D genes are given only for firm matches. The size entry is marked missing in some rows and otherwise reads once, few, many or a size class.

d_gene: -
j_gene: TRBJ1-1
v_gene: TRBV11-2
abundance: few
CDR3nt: TGTGCCAGCAGCTTAGCACCCGGGAATCAAGCTTTCTTT
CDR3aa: CASSLAPGNQAFF

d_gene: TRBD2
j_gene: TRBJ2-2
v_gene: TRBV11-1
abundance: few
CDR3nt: TGTGCCAGCAGCTCCCGCACTAGCGGCACCGGGGAGCTGTTTTTT
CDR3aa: CASSSRTSGTGELFF

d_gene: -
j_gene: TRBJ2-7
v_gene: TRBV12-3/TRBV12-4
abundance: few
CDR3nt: TGTGCCAGCAGCCAAGGACACCCCTCCTACGAGCAGTACTTC
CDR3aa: CASSQGHPSYEQYF

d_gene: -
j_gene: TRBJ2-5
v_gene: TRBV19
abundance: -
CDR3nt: TGTGCCAGTAGATCACGGGGAGAGACCCAGTACTTC
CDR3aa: CASRSRGETQYF

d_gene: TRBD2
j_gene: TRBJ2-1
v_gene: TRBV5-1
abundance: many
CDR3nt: TGCGCCAGCAGCTCGGGACTAGACAATGAGCAGTTCTTC
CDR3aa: CASSSGLDNEQFF

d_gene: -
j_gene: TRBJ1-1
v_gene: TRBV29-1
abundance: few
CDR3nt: TGCAGCGTTCTCGGGAACACTGAAGCTTTCTTT
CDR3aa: CSVLGNTEAFF

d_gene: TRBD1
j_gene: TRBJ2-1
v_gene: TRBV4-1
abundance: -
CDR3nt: TGCGCCAGCAGCCACAACACAGGACAGGGGTTGGGTGAGCAGTTCTTC
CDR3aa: CASSHNTGQGLGEQFF

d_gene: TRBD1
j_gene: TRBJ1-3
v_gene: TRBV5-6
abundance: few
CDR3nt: TGTGCCAGCAGCTTTACGACAGGGGGCGAAGCCCCTGGAAACACCATATATTTT
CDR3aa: CASSFTTGGEAPGNTIYF

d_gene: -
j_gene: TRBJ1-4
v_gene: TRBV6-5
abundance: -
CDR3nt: TGTGCCAGCAGTTACTCGAAGGTCGGGTCACTGTTTTTT
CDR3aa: CASSYSKVGSLFF

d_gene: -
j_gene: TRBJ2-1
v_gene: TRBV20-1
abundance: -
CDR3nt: TGCAGTGCCGTAGGGAGATCCTACAATGAGCAGTTCTTC
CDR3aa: CSAVGRSYNEQFF

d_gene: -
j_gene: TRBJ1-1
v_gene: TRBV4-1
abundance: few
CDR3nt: TGCGCCAGCAGCCAAGATGGGCGCCTTGGGGAAGCTTTCTTT
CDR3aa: CASSQDGRLGEAFF

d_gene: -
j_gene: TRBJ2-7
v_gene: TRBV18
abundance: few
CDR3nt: TGTGCCAGCTCACCTGCTCTTAACTCCTACGAGCAGTACTTC
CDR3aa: CASSPALNSYEQYF

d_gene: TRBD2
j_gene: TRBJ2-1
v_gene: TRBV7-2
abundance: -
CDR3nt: TGTGCCAGCAGCTTCCTAGCGGGAGGGGACTACAATGAGCAGTTCTTC
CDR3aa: CASSFLAGGDYNEQFF

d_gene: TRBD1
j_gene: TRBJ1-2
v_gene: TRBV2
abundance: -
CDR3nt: TGTGCCAGCACCTTATTGACAGGGACCTATGGCTACACCTTC
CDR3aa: CASTLLTGTYGYTF

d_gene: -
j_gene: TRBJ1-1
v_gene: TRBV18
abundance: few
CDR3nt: TGTGCCAGCTCACCACCGGGGGACGGAACTGAAGCTTTCTTT
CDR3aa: CASSPPGDGTEAFF

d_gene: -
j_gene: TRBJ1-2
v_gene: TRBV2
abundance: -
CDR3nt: TGTGCCAGCAGTGAAGGGGGGCGCAACTATGGCTACACCTTC
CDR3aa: CASSEGGRNYGYTF

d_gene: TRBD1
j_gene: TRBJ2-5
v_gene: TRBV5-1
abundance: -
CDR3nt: TGCGCCAGCAGCTTCCTCCCGACAGGGGTCCGAGAGACCCAGTACTTC
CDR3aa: CASSFLPTGVRETQYF

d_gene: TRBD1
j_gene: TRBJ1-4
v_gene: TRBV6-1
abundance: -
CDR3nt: TGTGCCAGCAGTCCTACAGGGGGAGAGGAAAAACTGTTTTTT
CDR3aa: CASSPTGGEEKLFF

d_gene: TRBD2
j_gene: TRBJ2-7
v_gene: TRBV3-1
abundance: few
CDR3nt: TGTGCCAGCAGCCGACTAGCGGATCGTTACGAGCAGTACTTC
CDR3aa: CASSRLADRYEQYF

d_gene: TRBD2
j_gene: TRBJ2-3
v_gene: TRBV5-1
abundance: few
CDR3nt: TGCGCCAGCAGCTTAACTAGCGGGACCCAGGATACGCAGTATTTT
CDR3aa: CASSLTSGTQDTQYF

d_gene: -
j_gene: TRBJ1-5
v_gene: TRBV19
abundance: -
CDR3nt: TGTGCCAGTAGTATCGATCGGGACCGGCATCAGCCCCAGCATTTT
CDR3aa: CASSIDRDRHQPQHF

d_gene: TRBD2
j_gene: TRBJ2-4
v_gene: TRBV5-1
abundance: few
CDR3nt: TGCGCCAGCACCTCGGATGGAACTAGCGTAGCCAAAAACATTCAGTACTTC
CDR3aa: CASTSDGTSVAKNIQYF

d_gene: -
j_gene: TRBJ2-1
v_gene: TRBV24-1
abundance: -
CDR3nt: TGTGCCACCAGTGATTTGCAATACGAGCAGTTCTTC
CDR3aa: CATSDLQYEQFF

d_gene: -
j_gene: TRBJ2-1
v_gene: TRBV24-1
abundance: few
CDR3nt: TGTGCCACCAGTTCTAAGGGACCTGCCTACAATGAGCAGTTCTTC
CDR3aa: CATSSKGPAYNEQFF

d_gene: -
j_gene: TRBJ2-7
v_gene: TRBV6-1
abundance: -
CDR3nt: TGTGCCAGCAGCGGGGAGGGGGGGCGTTACGAGCAGTACTTC
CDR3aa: CASSGEGGRYEQYF

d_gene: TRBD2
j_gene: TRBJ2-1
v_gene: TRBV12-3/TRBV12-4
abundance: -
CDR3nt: TGTGCCAGCAGTTTAGGACTAGCGTTTCGATCTACGGGGAATGAGCAGTTCTTC
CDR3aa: CASSLGLAFRSTGNEQFF

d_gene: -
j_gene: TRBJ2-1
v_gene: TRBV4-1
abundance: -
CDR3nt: TGCGCCAGCAGCCAAGTCGGAGCGGGTTTAGACAATGAGCAGTTCTTC
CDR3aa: CASSQVGAGLDNEQFF

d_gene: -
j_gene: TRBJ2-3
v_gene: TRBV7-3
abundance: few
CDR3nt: TGTGCCAGCAGCTCGGAGACAGGAGATACGCAGTATTTT
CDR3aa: CASSSETGDTQYF

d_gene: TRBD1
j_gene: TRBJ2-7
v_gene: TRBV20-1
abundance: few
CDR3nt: TGCAGTGCTCTCCGGACAGGGGGCTTCGACGAGCAGTACTTC
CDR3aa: CSALRTGGFDEQYF

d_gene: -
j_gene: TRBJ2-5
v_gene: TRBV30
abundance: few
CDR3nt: TGTGCCTGGAGTGTTAGCAGCCAAGAGACCCAGTACTTC
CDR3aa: CAWSVSSQETQYF

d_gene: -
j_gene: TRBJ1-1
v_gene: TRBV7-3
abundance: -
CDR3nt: TGTGCCAGCAGCCCGGAACATTACACTGAAGCTTTCTTT
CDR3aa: CASSPEHYTEAFF

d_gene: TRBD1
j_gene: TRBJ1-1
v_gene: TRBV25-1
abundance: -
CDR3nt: TGTGCCAGCAGTGAAGCAGGGGGCATTGAAGCTTTCTTT
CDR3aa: CASSEAGGIEAFF

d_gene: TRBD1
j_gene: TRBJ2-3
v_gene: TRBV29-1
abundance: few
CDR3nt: TGCAGCGCCGACCCACAGGGGGCCACCATCACAGATACGCAGTATTTT
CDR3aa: CSADPQGATITDTQYF

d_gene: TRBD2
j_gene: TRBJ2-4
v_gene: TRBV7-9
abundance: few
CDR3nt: TGTGCCAGCAGCCGGACTAGCGGGGTCGCCAAAAACATTCAGTACTTC
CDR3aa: CASSRTSGVAKNIQYF

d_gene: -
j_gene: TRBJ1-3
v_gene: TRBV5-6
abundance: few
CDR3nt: TGTGCCAGCAGCCCGATGGGGGATCTCTTCGGAAACACCATATATTTT
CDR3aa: CASSPMGDLFGNTIYF

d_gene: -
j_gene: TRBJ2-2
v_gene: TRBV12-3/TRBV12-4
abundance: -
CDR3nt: TGTGCCAGCAGTAAAGACAGTTACGGGCCGAACACCGGGGAGCTGTTTTTT
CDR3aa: CASSKDSYGPNTGELFF

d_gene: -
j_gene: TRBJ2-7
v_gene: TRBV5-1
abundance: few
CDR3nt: TGCGCCAGCAGCGTGGAAGGTCCTTTTCACGAGCAGTACTTC
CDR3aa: CASSVEGPFHEQYF

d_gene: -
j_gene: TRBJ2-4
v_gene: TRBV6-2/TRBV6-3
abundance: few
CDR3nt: TGTGCCAGCCGAGCGATGGGGAACATTCAGTACTTC
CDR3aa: CASRAMGNIQYF

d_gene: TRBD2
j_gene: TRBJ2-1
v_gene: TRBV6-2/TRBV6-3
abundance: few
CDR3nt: TGTGCCAGCAGTCAACTAGCGCCCCTATACAATGAGCAGTTCTTC
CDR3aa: CASSQLAPLYNEQFF

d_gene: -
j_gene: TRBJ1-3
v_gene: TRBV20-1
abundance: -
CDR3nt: TGCAGTGCTAGTTTGGACACGGCGGGAAACACCATATATTTT
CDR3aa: CSASLDTAGNTIYF

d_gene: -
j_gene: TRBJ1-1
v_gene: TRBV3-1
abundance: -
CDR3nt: TGTGCCAGCAGCCAAGACGGGGGGGGCGCTGAAGCTTTCTTT
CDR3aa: CASSQDGGGAEAFF

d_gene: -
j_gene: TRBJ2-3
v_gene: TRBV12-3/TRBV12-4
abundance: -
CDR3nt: TGTGCCAGCAGTTCCCGACAGTGGAGCACAGATACGCAGTATTTT
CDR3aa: CASSSRQWSTDTQYF

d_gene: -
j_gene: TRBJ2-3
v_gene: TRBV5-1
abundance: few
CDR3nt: TGCGCCAGCAGCTGGAAAATAGGCGGTGCGGAGGATACGCAGTATTTT
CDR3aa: CASSWKIGGAEDTQYF

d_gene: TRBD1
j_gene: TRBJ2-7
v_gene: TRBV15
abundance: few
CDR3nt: TGTGCCACCAGCACCTCAGACAGGGCCGAGCAGTACTTC
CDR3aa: CATSTSDRAEQYF

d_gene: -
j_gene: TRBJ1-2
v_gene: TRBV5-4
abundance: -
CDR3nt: TGTGCCAGCAGCTTGGCCGGGGGGGAGGTGGGCTATGGCTACACCTTC
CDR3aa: CASSLAGGEVGYGYTF

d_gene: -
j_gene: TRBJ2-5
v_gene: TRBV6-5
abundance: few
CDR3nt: TGTGCCAGCACTAAACCCGGGGTGAAAGAGACCCAGTACTTC
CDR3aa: CASTKPGVKETQYF

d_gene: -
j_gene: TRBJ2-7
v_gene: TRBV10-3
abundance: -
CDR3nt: TGTGCCATCAGTGAGCGGGCCCCGGGGGCGGCCTACGAGCAGTACTTC
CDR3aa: CAISERAPGAAYEQYF

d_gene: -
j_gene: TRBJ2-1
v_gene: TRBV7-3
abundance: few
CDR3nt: TGTGCCAGCAGCTTAGGCAGCCATACCGACTACAATGAGCAGTTCTTC
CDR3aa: CASSLGSHTDYNEQFF

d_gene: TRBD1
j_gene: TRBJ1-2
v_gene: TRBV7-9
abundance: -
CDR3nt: TGTGCCAGCAGCTTCCCCGGGACAGCACTGTATGGCTACACCTTC
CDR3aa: CASSFPGTALYGYTF

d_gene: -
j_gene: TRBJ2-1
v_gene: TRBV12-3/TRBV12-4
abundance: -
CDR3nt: TGTGCCAGCAGGTTGGACAGCTCCTACAATGAGCAGTTCTTC
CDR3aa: CASRLDSSYNEQFF

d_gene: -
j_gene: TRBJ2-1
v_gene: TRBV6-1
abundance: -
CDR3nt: TGTGCCAGCACTATCATGAATGAGCAGTTCTTC
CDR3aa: CASTIMNEQFF

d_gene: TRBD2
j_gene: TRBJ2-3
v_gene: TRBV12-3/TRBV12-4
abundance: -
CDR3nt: TGTGCCAGCAGTCCTGAGCGGGGGGGCAGAGATACGCAGTATTTT
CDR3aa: CASSPERGGRDTQYF